The text below deals with one T cell receptor beta chain. This specimen comes from a study of Ad26.COV2.S vaccination and SARS-CoV-2 variants. Repertoires were generated with immunoSEQ multiplex PCR, while TCRdb's copy carries only in-frame clones and drops some. The sample includes some 390,000 clones, about 91% of them seen just once. Treatment described: around 19 received Ad26.COV2.S at low or high dose, single or two shots; 5 received placebo; per-sample allocation not given. Samples analyzed were those drawn on day 63 after the first vaccine or placebo injection. Immunization relied on an Ad26 vector, which expressed Wuhan-strain SARS-CoV-2 spike. Germline V lookup: CDR1 SEHNR, CDR2 FQNEAQ (reference sequence). V shed 4 bases and J 9 bases; nucleotides not matched to a gene: 6. The CDR3 is 15 residues long.

This chain joins TRBV7-9 and TRBJ2-1, with 13 nucleotides matching TRBD2. The sequence was collected from a person between 18 and 65 years old who received the Ad26.COV2.S COVID-19 vaccine or a placebo. The source was peripheral blood, collected in a trial of Ad26.COV2.S vaccine versus placebo. In DNA, the CDR3 is TGTGCCAGCAGCTCTGGACTAGCGGGAGACAGTGAGCAGTTCTTC. It encodes CASSSGLAGDSEQFF.